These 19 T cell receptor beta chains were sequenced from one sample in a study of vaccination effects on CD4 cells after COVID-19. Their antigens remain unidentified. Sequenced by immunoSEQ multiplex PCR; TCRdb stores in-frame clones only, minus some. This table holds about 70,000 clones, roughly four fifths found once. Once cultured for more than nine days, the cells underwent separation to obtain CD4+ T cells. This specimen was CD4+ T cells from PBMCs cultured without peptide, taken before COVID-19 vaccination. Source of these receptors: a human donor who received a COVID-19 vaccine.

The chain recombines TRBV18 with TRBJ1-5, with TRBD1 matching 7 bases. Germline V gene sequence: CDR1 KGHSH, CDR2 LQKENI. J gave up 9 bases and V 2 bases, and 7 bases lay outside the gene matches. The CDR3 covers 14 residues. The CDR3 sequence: CASSPNWDSWPQHF. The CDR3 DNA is TGTGCCAGCTCACCAAATTGGGACAGTTGGCCCCAGCATTTT.

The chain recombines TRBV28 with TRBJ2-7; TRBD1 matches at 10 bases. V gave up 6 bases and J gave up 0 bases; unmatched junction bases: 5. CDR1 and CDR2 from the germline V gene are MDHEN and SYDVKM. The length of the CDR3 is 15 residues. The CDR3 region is CASSPGQGGSYEQYV. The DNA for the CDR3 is TGTGCCAGCAGCCCAGGACAGGGGGGCTCCTACGAGCAGTACGTC.

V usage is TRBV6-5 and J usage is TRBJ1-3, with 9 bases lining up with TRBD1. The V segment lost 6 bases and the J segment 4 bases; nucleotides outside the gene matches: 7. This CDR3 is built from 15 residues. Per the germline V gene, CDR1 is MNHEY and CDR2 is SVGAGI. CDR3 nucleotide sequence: TGTGCCAGCAGGACCCCCGGGACAGGGGGAAACACCATATATTTT. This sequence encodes CASRTPGTGGNTIYF.

The CDR3 loop reads CASSREAGGSYEQYV. DNA of the CDR3: TGTGCCAGCAGCCGAGAGGCAGGGGGCAGCTACGAGCAGTACGTC. This chain joins TRBV11-2 and TRBJ2-7; 8 bases line up with TRBD1. Germline trimming cut 5 bases from V and 3 bases from J; bases unmatched to any gene: 9. The length of the CDR3 is 15 residues. The V gene's germline CDR1 is SGHAT and CDR2 FQNNGV.

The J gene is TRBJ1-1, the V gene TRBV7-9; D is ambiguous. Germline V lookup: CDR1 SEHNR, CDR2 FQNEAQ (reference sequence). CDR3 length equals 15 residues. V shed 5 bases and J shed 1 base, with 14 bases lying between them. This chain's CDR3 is CASSRTRTENTEAFF. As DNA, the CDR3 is TGTGCCAGCAGCCGCACCCGGACGGAGAACACTGAAGCTTTCTTT. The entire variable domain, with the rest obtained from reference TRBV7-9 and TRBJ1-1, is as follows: DTGVSQNPRHKITKRGQNVTFRCDPISEHNRLYWYRQTLGQGPEFLTYFQNEAQLEKSRLLSDRFSAERPKGSFSTLEIQRTEQGDSAMYLCASSRTRTENTEAFFGQGTRLTVV.

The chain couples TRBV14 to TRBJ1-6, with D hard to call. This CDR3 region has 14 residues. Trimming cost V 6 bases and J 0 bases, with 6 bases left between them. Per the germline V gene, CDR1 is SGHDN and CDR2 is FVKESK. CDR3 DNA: TGTGCCAGCAGAGAGAGCTCCTATAATTCACCCCTCCACTTT. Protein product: CASRESSYNSPLHF.

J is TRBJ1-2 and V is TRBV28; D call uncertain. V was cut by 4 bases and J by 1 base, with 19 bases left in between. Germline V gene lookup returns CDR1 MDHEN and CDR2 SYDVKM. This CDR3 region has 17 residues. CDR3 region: CASSSSGRNQFNYGYTF. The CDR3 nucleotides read TGTGCCAGCAGTTCTTCCGGCCGGAACCAATTTAACTATGGCTACACCTTC.

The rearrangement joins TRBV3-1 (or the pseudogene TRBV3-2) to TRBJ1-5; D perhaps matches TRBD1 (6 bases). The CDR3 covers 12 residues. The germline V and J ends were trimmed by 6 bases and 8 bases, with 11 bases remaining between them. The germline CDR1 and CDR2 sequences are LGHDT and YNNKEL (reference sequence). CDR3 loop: CASSEAGEPQHF. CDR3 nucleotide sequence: TGTGCCAGCAGTGAGGCAGGGGAGCCCCAGCATTTT.

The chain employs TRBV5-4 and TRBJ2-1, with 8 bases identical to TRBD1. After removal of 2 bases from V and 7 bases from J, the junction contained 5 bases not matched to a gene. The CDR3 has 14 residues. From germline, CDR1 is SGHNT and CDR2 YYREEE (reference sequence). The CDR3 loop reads CASSFGTGGNEQFF. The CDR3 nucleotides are TGTGCCAGCAGCTTCGGGACAGGCGGGAATGAGCAGTTCTTC.

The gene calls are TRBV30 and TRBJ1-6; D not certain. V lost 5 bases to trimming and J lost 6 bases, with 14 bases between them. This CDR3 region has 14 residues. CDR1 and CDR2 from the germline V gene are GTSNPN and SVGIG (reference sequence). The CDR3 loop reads CAWRGPSANSPLHF. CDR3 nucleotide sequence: TGTGCCTGGCGCGGGCCTTCCGCTAATTCACCCCTCCACTTT.

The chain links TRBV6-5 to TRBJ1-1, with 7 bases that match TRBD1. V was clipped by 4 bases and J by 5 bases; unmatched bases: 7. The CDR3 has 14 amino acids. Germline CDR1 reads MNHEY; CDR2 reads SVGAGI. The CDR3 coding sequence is TGTGCCAGCAGTTTCCACAGGGGATTAACTGAAGCTTTCTTT. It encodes CASSFHRGLTEAFF.

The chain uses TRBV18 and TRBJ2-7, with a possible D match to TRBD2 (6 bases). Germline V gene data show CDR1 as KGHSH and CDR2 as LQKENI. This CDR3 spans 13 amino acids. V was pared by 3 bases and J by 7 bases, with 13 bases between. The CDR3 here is CASSPGIGGEQYV. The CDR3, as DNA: TGTGCCAGCTCACCCGGAATAGGAGGGGAGCAGTACGTC.

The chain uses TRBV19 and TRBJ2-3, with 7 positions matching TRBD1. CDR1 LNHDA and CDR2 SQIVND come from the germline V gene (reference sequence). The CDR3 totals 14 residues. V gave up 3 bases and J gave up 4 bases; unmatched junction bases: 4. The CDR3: CASSIGTDPDTQYF. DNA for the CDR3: TGTGCCAGTAGTATTGGGACAGACCCAGATACGCAGTATTTT.

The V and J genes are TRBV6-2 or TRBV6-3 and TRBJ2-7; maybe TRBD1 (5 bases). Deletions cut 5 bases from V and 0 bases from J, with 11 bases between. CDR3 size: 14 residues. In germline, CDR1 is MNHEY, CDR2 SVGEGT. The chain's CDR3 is CASSSDRSSYEQYV. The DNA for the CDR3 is TGTGCCAGCAGTAGTGACAGAAGCTCCTACGAGCAGTACGTC.

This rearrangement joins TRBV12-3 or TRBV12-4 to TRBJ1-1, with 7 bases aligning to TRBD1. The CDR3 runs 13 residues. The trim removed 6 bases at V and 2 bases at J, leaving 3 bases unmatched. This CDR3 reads CASRDRENTEAFF. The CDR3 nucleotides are TGTGCCAGCAGAGACAGGGAAAACACTGAAGCTTTCTTT.

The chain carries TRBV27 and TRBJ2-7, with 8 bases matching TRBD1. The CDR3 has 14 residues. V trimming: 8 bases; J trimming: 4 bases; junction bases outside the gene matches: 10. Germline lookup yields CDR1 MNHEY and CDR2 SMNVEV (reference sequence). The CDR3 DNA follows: TGTGCCAGCTATGACAGGGGTTGGCAGTACGAGCAGTACGTC. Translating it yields CASYDRGWQYEQYV.

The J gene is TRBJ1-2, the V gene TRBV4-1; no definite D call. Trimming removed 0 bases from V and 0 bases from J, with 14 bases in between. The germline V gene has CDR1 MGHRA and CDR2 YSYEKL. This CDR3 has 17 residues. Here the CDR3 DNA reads TGCGCCAGCAGCCAAGATCGGGTGACTTCTGCTAACTATGGCTACACCTTC. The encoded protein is CASSQDRVTSANYGYTF.

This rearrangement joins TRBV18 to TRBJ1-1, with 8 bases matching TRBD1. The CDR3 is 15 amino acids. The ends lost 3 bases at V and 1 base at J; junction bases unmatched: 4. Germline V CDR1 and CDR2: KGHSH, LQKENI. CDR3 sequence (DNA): TGTGCCAGCTCACCTCACACAGGGGGGAACACTGAAGCTTTCTTT. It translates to CASSPHTGGNTEAFF. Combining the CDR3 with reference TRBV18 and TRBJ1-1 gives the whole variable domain NAGVMQNPRHLVRRRGQEARLRCSPMKGHSHVYWYRQLPEEGLKFMVYLQKENIIDESGMPKERFSAEFPKEGPSILRIQQVVRGDSAAYFCASSPHTGGNTEAFFGQGTRLTVV.

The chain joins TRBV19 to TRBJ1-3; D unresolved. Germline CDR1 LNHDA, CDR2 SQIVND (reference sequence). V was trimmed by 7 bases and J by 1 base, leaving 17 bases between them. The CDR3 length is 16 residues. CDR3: CASKPPTGRSGNTIYF. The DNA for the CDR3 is TGTGCCAGTAAACCCCCTACCGGGCGATCTGGAAACACCATATATTTT.